The clone carrying this T cell receptor (beta chain) was seen ten or more times. The target antigen is unknown. The library targeted TCRbeta and was prepared with unique molecular identifiers. TCRdb itself ran the PCR reads through MiXCR, one entry per CDR3 protein. The sample carries over 25,000 distinct CDR3 sequences, roughly 6.7% recorded once. These data belong to a study of T-cell reconstitution after alpha-beta-depleted transplantation in children. Findings of the study overall: T-cell numbers and diversity, one year after transplant, stemmed largely from T cells that were newly produced. At around two months after transplant, the alpha-beta T cells were reportedly derived from several hundred expanded clones that came from non-depleted graft cells. Day-60 TCRbeta diversity that was high in some patients was derived from surviving recipient T cells and thymic progenitors.

The TCR comes from a child younger than two who had a stem cell transplant for acute myeloid leukemia, so the T cells may come from the graft donor. The sequencing here drew on peripheral blood, taken 60 days after TCRalphabeta/CD19-depleted stem cell transplant.

CDR3 residues: CSVGAGNQPQHF. CDR3 nucleotides: TGCAGCGTTGGGGCAGGGAATCAGCCCCAGCATTTT. V is TRBV29-1 and J is TRBJ1-5, with D possibly being TRBD1 (5 bases). This CDR3 comprises 12 residues. Germline CDR1 and CDR2: SQVTM and ANQGSEA. Trimming removed 4 bases from V and 4 bases from J, with 8 bases in between. Using reference TRBV29-1 and TRBJ1-5 for the parts outside the CDR3, the full variable domain is SAVISQKPSRDICQRGTSLTIQCQVDSQVTMMFWYRQQPGQSLTLIATANQGSEATYESGFVIDKFPISRPNLTFSTLTVSNMSPEDSSIYLCSVGAGNQPQHFGDGTRLSIL.